These T cell receptor beta chains were read from a single sample in a study of cytomegalovirus exposure and HLA in healthy donors. Data came from immunoSEQ multiplex PCR; TCRdb stores just in-frame clones and leaves some out. The table records 150,000 to 160,000 clones, 65% to 90% of them present only once. The material sequenced was PBMCs. These receptor sequences come from a man between 18 and 29 years old in good health and CMV-seropositive. Both conserved end residues are trimmed from each CDR3. Fields, in order: V gene, D gene, J gene, CDR3 protein. D genes are given only for firm matches.

V gene: TRBV13; D gene: NA; J gene: TRBJ1-1; CDR3 protein: ASRGIFRGGWTEAF
V gene: TRBV7-2; D gene: NA; J gene: TRBJ1-2; CDR3 protein: ASSLGHYYGYT
V gene: TRBV5-7; D gene: TRBD2; J gene: TRBJ2-7; CDR3 protein: ASSSKLAGAHEQY
V gene: TRBV5-1; D gene: NA; J gene: TRBJ2-7; CDR3 protein: ASSLLGRDSSSYEQY
V gene: TRBV4-3; D gene: TRBD2; J gene: TRBJ2-3; CDR3 protein: ASSQGNGRAADTQY
V gene: TRBV27; D gene: NA; J gene: TRBJ1-2; CDR3 protein: ASRSAYYRSLNYGYT
V gene: TRBV6-6; D gene: NA; J gene: TRBJ1-5; CDR3 protein: ASTGGGGGQPQH
V gene: TRBV6-5; D gene: TRBD1; J gene: TRBJ2-5; CDR3 protein: ASSRTGAGETQY
V gene: TRBV7-2; D gene: TRBD1; J gene: TRBJ2-6; CDR3 protein: ASSLDRADGANVLT
V gene: TRBV7-2; D gene: NA; J gene: TRBJ2-3; CDR3 protein: ASSPRGSTDTQY
V gene: TRBV7-2; D gene: TRBD1; J gene: TRBJ1-2; CDR3 protein: ASSPNRGWYGYT
V gene: TRBV6-1; D gene: NA; J gene: TRBJ2-7; CDR3 protein: ASSLGLRRPDEQY
V gene: TRBV5-1; D gene: NA; J gene: TRBJ2-7; CDR3 protein: ASSAELNVVSYEQY
V gene: TRBV2; D gene: NA; J gene: TRBJ2-5; CDR3 protein: ASSEGGVGQETQY
V gene: TRBV4-3; D gene: TRBD2; J gene: TRBJ2-3; CDR3 protein: ASSPKTGTSGSMSTDTQY